This T cell receptor beta chain was captured in a study of long-term antiretroviral therapy in people with HIV. The authors ran the immunoSEQ assay, v3.0, at survey level. Generated by immunoSEQ multiplex PCR, the TCRdb table keeps only in-frame clones and is missing some. Here the sample spans roughly 12,000 clones, roughly 80% being singletons. Study-level findings and limits: Clones that expanded before ART (that is, prior to treatment) dominated the repertoire at all time points. Spans of CDR3 length were tighter for HIV repertoires than for controls.

This clone has only one observation. Antigen specificity is unknown. This CDR3 is 18 amino acids long. Germline loops: CDR1 SGHKS, CDR2 YYEKEE (reference sequence). Unmatched junction bases numbered 7, after V lost 1 base and J lost 3 bases. The V and J genes are TRBV5-5 and TRBJ2-3; 14 bases are a match to TRBD2. This receptor was obtained from a man aged 40-55 years with HIV. This specimen consisted of unsorted PBMCs, obtained 1.2 years after starting antiretroviral therapy. CDR3 nucleotide sequence: TGTGCCAGCAGCTTGATCCCGACTAGCGGGGGGGCGACAGATACGCAGTATTTT. Its protein product is CASSLIPTSGGATDTQYF.